Described below is a single T cell receptor beta chain sequence and its context. Its antigen is still unknown. This CDR3 contains 13 residues. From germline, CDR1 is SNHLY and CDR2 FYNNEI. Trimming removed 5 bases at V and 2 bases at J, with 9 bases between. The data originate from a study of post-analysis software for immune sequencing data. Overall study context: Patients with relapsing-remitting, secondary progressive and progressive-relapsing multiple sclerosis courses were all represented.

Whole-study results and caveats: Several TRBV segments occurring more often in patients than controls included TRBV5-6, TRBV5-1 and TRBV20-1. Samples from one preparation batch, clustered by F measure, grouped strongly together. Significantly decreased normalized Chao1 diversity was recorded for multiple sclerosis patients relative to controls.

cDNA libraries of TCR beta carried unique molecular identifiers. There were roughly 1 to 11 million T cells, and about 540,000 cDNA molecules came from them. TCRdb called the PCR reads again in MiXCR, with one record for every CDR3 protein. The sample gives almost 700,000 distinct CDR3 sequences, around 60% of which show up once; approximately 10% is in the top ten. The chain combines TRBV2 with TRBJ2-5, with D unclear. Sequencing was carried out using blood. This receptor was identified in a girl aged 2 to 9 with multiple sclerosis. Written as DNA, the CDR3 is TGTGCCAGCAGTAAAACTGGACAAGAGACCCAGTACTTC. Residues: CASSKTGQETQYF.